Below, 27 T cell receptor beta chains from the same sample are listed, as sequenced in a study of radiotherapy plus CTLA-4 blockade in lung cancer. The protocol was immunoSEQ multiplex PCR, while the TCRdb copy is restricted to in-frame clones and leaves out a portion. The sample has roughly 110,000 clones; more than 70% are singletons. The material was peripheral blood, obtained from a patient treated with radiotherapy plus ipilimumab. The receptors were gathered from a human donor with non-small cell lung cancer that progressed on radiotherapy plus ipilimumab. Some clones in this sample may be carry-over from other donors' samples.

The chain links TRBV2 to TRBJ1-2; maybe TRBD1 (6 bases). This CDR3 has 12 amino acids. CDR1 SNHLY and CDR2 FYNNEI come from the germline V gene. Deletions cut 6 bases from V and 7 bases from J, with 12 bases between. The CDR3 region is CASRPGQIGYTF. The CDR3 DNA follows: TGTGCCAGCAGGCCGGGACAAATTGGCTACACCTTC.

The rearrangement joins TRBV19 to TRBJ1-3; D ambiguous. Germline V gene lookup returns CDR1 LNHDA and CDR2 SQIVND (reference sequence). The CDR3 consists of 13 residues. Trimming took off 7 bases at V and 2 bases at J, with 9 bases between the two ends. The CDR3 DNA sequence: TGTGCCAGTACTTCGATTACTGGAAACACCATATATTTT. Amino acid sequence: CASTSITGNTIYF. Based on the CDR3 plus reference TRBV19 and TRBJ1-3, the full variable domain is DGGITQSPKYLFRKEGQNVTLSCEQNLNHDAMYWYRQDPGQGLRLIYYSQIVNDFQKGDIAEGYSVSREKKESFPLTVTSAQKNPTAFYLCASTSITGNTIYFGEGSWLTVV.

The chain joins TRBV18 to TRBJ2-7, with D tentatively TRBD2 (5 bases). The CDR3 length is 13 residues. With 2 bases removed from V and 3 bases from J, the gap between germline ends came to 8 bases. The germline V gene has CDR1 KGHSH and CDR2 LQKENI. CDR3 sequence: CASSPLGSYEQYF. The CDR3 nucleotides are TGTGCCAGCTCACCATTAGGGAGCTACGAGCAGTACTTC.

The chain has TRBV28 and TRBJ2-1, with D tentatively TRBD1 (6 bases). V shed 3 bases and J shed 5 bases, with 11 bases lying between them. Germline-derived CDR1 and CDR2 are MDHEN and SYDVKM. This CDR3 has 14 residues. CDR3 DNA sequence: TGTGCCAGCAGTTTGTGGGGGCGACACAATGAGCAGTTCTTC. It is translated as CASSLWGRHNEQFF.

The chain recombines TRBV4-3 with TRBJ2-2, with 11 bases aligning to TRBD2. The length of the CDR3 is 19 residues. Germline trimming cut 0 bases from V and 4 bases from J; bases unmatched to any gene: 10. CDR1 and CDR2 from the germline V gene are LGHNA and YSLEER. CDR3 nucleotides: TGCGCCAGCAGCCAAGATTGGATTCTAGCGGGGGGCGGCACCGGGGAGCTGTTTTTT. As protein: CASSQDWILAGGGTGELFF.

V usage is TRBV5-1 and J usage is TRBJ2-7; D is perhaps TRBD1 or TRBD2 (5 bases each). This CDR3 comprises 15 residues. The germline V gene has CDR1 SGHRS and CDR2 YFSETQ. V shed 2 bases and J shed 2 bases, with 14 bases lying between them. The CDR3 is CASSLRGVGTYEQYF. For the CDR3, the DNA is TGCGCCAGCAGCTTACGAGGGGTGGGCACCTACGAGCAGTACTTC.

V is TRBV19 and J is TRBJ2-7; D is ambiguous. Per germline, CDR1 LNHDA and CDR2 SQIVND (reference sequence). The CDR3 totals 15 residues. The ends were cut back, 0 bases at V and 3 bases at J, with 12 bases in the middle. The CDR3 DNA sequence: TGTGCCAGTAGTATAGATCAAGGGCCCCTCTACGAGCAGTACTTC. This translates into CASSIDQGPLYEQYF.

The rearrangement joins TRBV2 to TRBJ2-3; D is undetermined. This CDR3 region has 14 residues. CDR1 and CDR2 (germline): SNHLY, FYNNEI. V lost 7 bases to trimming and J lost 4 bases, with 15 bases between them. The CDR3 DNA sequence: TGTGCCAGCATGGCGGACCTCACAGCAGATACGCAGTATTTT. Its translation: CASMADLTADTQYF.

V and J are TRBV11-2 and TRBJ1-1; D remains unclear. The CDR3 runs 11 residues. Germline values: CDR1 SGHAT, CDR2 FQNNGV. V lost 7 bases and J lost 7, with 10 bases in between. The CDR3 DNA follows: TGTGCCAGCACCCAAGGAGGTGAAGCTTTCTTT. This gives the protein CASTQGGEAFF.

This chain uses TRBV7-9 with TRBJ1-1; D remains unclear. Germline lookup yields CDR1 SEHNR and CDR2 FQNEAQ (reference sequence). CDR3 length equals 13 residues. The V end was cut by 8 bases, the J end by 1 base, with 11 bases between. CDR3 region: CASGSQQNTEAFF. In DNA, the CDR3 is TGTGCCAGCGGGTCACAGCAGAACACTGAAGCTTTCTTT.

The J gene is TRBJ1-2, the V gene TRBV29-1; TRBD1 matches at 7 bases. CDR1 and CDR2 (germline): SQVTM, ANQGSEA. The CDR3 loop spans 13 amino acids. Trimming at V came to 5 bases and at J to 7 bases, leaving 10 bases not matched to a gene. This CDR3 reads CSVWERGHFGYTF. CDR3 coding DNA: TGCAGCGTTTGGGAGAGGGGGCATTTTGGCTACACCTTC.

The chain couples TRBV5-8 to TRBJ2-3; 7 bases are shared with TRBD2. The V gene's germline CDR1 is SGHTS and CDR2 YDEGEE. Unmatched junction bases numbered 2, after V lost 0 bases and J lost 4 bases. This CDR3 spans 14 amino acids. The CDR3 here is CASSLGLAADTQYF. The CDR3 nucleotides read TGTGCCAGCAGCTTGGGTCTAGCGGCAGATACGCAGTATTTT. The full variable domain, with the rest looked up from reference TRBV5-8 and TRBJ2-3, is EAGVTQSPTHLIKTRGQQATLRCSPISGHTSVYWYQQALGLGLQFLLWYDEGEERNRGNFPPRFSGRQFPNYSSELNVNALELEDSALYLCASSLGLAADTQYFGPGTRLTVL.

The V and J genes are TRBV6-5 and TRBJ2-7; 9 bases agree with TRBD2. The CDR3 has 16 amino acids. J gave up 2 bases and V 0 bases, and 5 bases lay outside the gene matches. Germline lookup yields CDR1 MNHEY and CDR2 SVGAGI. CDR3 sequence reads: CASSYSRGGGPYEQYF. CDR3 bases: TGTGCCAGCAGTTACTCGCGCGGGGGGGGTCCCTACGAGCAGTACTTC.

In nucleotides, the CDR3 is TGTGCCAGCAGCGAGCGGGGGATCGGTTCAGATACGCAGTATTTT. This gives the protein CASSERGIGSDTQYF. This sequence joins TRBV5-4 and TRBJ2-3; 8 positions agree with TRBD2. Germline lookup yields CDR1 SGHNT and CDR2 YYREEE (reference sequence). This CDR3 spans 15 amino acids. V was clipped by 4 bases and J by 4 bases; unmatched bases: 8.

The chain links TRBV5-4 to TRBJ1-1; D gene uncertain. Trimming left V 3 bases short and J 1 base short, with 10 bases between. The length of the CDR3 is 14 residues. The germline V gene encodes CDR1 SGHNT and CDR2 YYREEE (reference sequence). The CDR3 DNA follows: TGTGCCAGCAGCTCCGGACGGGAGAACACTGAAGCTTTCTTT. Residues: CASSSGRENTEAFF.

The chain couples TRBV9 to TRBJ2-3; the D is unclear. The CDR3 sequence is 13 residues long. Germline V gene sequence: CDR1 SGDLS, CDR2 YYNGEE. V shed 7 bases and J shed 7 bases, with 16 bases lying between them. The CDR3 here is CASAPFDPNTQYF. DNA of the CDR3: TGTGCCAGCGCCCCATTCGATCCGAATACGCAGTATTTT.

Comments on this clone: Other DNA sequences within the sample encode an identical CDR3. V and J are TRBV5-5 and TRBJ2-4, with D possibly being TRBD1 (6 bases). The CDR3 length is 16 residues. The V gene's germline CDR1 is SGHKS and CDR2 YYEKEE (reference sequence). Trimming removed 1 base at V and 5 bases at J, with 16 bases between. The CDR3 nucleotides read TGTGCCAGCAGCTTGTCGGTATCACAGGGCCAAAACATTCAGTACTTC. Translated, it gives CASSLSVSQGQNIQYF.

The chain couples TRBV5-1 to TRBJ2-1; TRBD2 might be the D (5 bases). Germline values: CDR1 SGHRS, CDR2 YFSETQ. Trimming removed 4 bases from V and 0 bases from J, with 8 bases in between. This CDR3 contains 14 residues. CDR3 sequence (DNA): TGCGCCAGCAGCCTAGCAAACTCCTACAATGAGCAGTTCTTC. It translates to CASSLANSYNEQFF.

V is TRBV18 and J is TRBJ1-2, with D hard to call. The V gene lost 6 bases and the J gene lost 4 bases, with 9 bases spanning the gap. Per the germline V gene, CDR1 is KGHSH and CDR2 is LQKENI. This CDR3 spans 12 amino acids. CDR3 protein: CASSLGGYGYTF. In DNA, the CDR3 is TGTGCCAGCTCCCTTGGAGGCTATGGCTACACCTTC.

Written as DNA, the CDR3 is TGTGCCAGCAGCTCCTACACCGGGACAGGGGGCACTGAAGCTTTCTTT. The encoded protein is CASSSYTGTGGTEAFF. The chain uses TRBV7-8 and TRBJ1-1; TRBD1 matches at 11 bases. The CDR3 runs 16 residues. Germline V CDR1 and CDR2: SGHVS, FQNEAQ. Trimming at V came to 4 bases and at J to 4 bases, leaving 8 bases not matched to a gene.

The chain combines TRBV7-9 with TRBJ1-5; D is undetermined. The CDR3 totals 13 residues. Looked up from germline, CDR1 is SEHNR and CDR2 is FQNEAQ (reference sequence). Trimming left V 5 bases short and J 5 bases short, with 10 bases between. CDR3 residues: CASSEDGYQPQHF. CDR3 DNA: TGTGCCAGCAGCGAGGACGGATATCAGCCCCAGCATTTT.

This clone was seen just once. The chain couples TRBV15 to TRBJ1-3; D is unresolved. This CDR3 has 15 residues. The V end lost 0 bases, the J end lost 7 bases, and 13 bases lay between the germline ends. Germline CDR1 is LNHNV and CDR2 is YYDKDF (reference sequence). This CDR3 is CATSRDAGRGNTIYF. CDR3 sequence (DNA): TGTGCCACCAGCAGAGATGCAGGCAGAGGGAACACCATATATTTT.

V gene TRBV28 combines with J gene TRBJ2-3; unclear D gene. Looked up from germline, CDR1 is MDHEN and CDR2 is SYDVKM. V lost 3 bases to trimming and J lost 7 bases, with 17 bases between them. The CDR3 is 15 residues long. The CDR3 region has the DNA TGTGCCAGCAGTTTTTTAGCACTGGATCTTTATACGCAGTATTTT. Amino acid sequence: CASSFLALDLYTQYF.

In its sample, this clone was seen once. The chain is built from TRBV7-3 and TRBJ2-5; either TRBD1 or TRBD2 may supply D (5 bases each). The CDR3 spans 16 residues. Trimming shortened V by 1 base and J by 4 bases, and 16 bases separated the two germline ends. Germline CDR1 reads SGHTA; CDR2 reads FQGTGA. In DNA, the CDR3 is TGTGCCAGCAGCTTAAACGGCAGCCCGGGGCGAGAGACCCAGTACTTC. Amino acids: CASSLNGSPGRETQYF. The whole variable domain, remainder taken from reference TRBV7-3 and TRBJ2-5, is GAGVSQTPSNKVTEKGKYVELRCDPISGHTALYWYRQSLGQGPEFLIYFQGTGAADDSGLPNDRFFAVRPEGSVSTLKIQRTERGDSAVYLCASSLNGSPGRETQYFGPGTRLLVL.

The chain has TRBV11-2 and TRBJ1-4; 9 positions agree with TRBD1. The V segment lost 1 base and the J segment 8 bases; nucleotides outside the gene matches: 11. CDR1 and CDR2 (germline): SGHAT, FQNNGV. This CDR3 is 17 amino acids long. The CDR3, as DNA: TGTGCCAGCAGCTTAGGAACTACAGGGGGCAAGACGGAAAAACTGTTTTTT. It is translated as CASSLGTTGGKTEKLFF.

About this clone itself: This CDR3 is also generated by other DNA sequences in the sample. J is TRBJ1-1 and V is TRBV19; D is uncertain. The CDR3 has 13 amino acids. Germline V lookup: CDR1 LNHDA, CDR2 SQIVND (reference sequence). The V end was cut by 2 bases, the J end by 1 base, with 5 bases between. Here the CDR3 DNA reads TGTGCCAGTAGTATAAGGGAGAACACTGAAGCTTTCTTT. It encodes CASSIRENTEAFF. The full variable domain, in which reference TRBV19 and TRBJ1-1 provide the parts outside the CDR3, is DGGITQSPKYLFRKEGQNVTLSCEQNLNHDAMYWYRQDPGQGLRLIYYSQIVNDFQKGDIAEGYSVSREKKESFPLTVTSAQKNPTAFYLCASSIRENTEAFFGQGTRLTVV.

The chain is built from TRBV14 and TRBJ2-7; 10 nucleotides line up with TRBD1. With V trimmed by 4 bases and J by 5 bases, 5 bases remained unmatched. The germline gives CDR1 SGHDN, CDR2 FVKESK. This CDR3 contains 14 residues. The CDR3 sequence: CASSRAGTGDEQYF. DNA of the CDR3: TGTGCCAGCAGCCGTGCCGGGACAGGGGACGAGCAGTACTTC.